This TCR beta chain was recovered during a study of blood T cell repertoires in COVID-19. Background on the study: In each case, the material was cDNA or gDNA derived from T cells, B-cell-depleted T cells, or PBMCs.

The germline CDR1 and CDR2 sequences are SGHVS and FQNEAQ. The CDR3 consists of 14 residues. V was pared by 3 bases and J by 1 base, with 9 bases between. How the authors handled the data: By means of reference gene primer amplification, nucleated cell counts were estimated. Clones were read by immunoSEQ multiplex PCR, and TCRdb kept only the in-frame ones, dropping some. V and J calls and clone size are given by that table; D and trimming were obtained from the DNA. The data hold about 100,000 clones, with about four fifths observed a single time. This TCR derives from a man aged 55 to 70 with acute or convalescent COVID-19. Sequenced input: peripheral blood. The rearrangement uses TRBV7-8 and TRBJ1-1; tentatively, D is TRBD1 (6 bases). CDR3 region: CASSFLGANTEAFF. CDR3 bases: TGTGCCAGCAGCTTCTTGGGGGCGAACACTGAAGCTTTCTTT.